This TCR beta chain was sequenced in a study of blood T cell repertoires in COVID-19. Study at large: Sites in the United States, Italy and Spain provided acute and convalescent COVID-19 samples.

Cohort placement rested on clinical history that participants reported themselves. Recovery meant two consecutive negative NP/OP PCR tests, professional clearance, or resolved symptoms. In the authors' workflow: Amplified reference gene primers provided the basis for estimating nucleated cell counts. This table comes from immunoSEQ multiplex PCR, and its TCRdb copy is limited to in-frame clones, with some not included. V and J calls and clone size follow that table, whereas D and trimming were derived from the DNA. This table holds approximately 270,000 clones, around nine tenths found once. The germline V gene encodes CDR1 SEHNR and CDR2 FQNEAQ (reference sequence). The CDR3 extends over 14 amino acids. J gave up 7 bases and V 4 bases, and 5 bases lay outside the gene matches.

Source material: PBMCs or T cells enriched from blood (not recorded which). This sequence joins TRBV7-9 and TRBJ2-1, with 9 positions matching TRBD1. The clonotype originates from a woman aged 55-75 years who had recovered from COVID-19. CDR3 amino acids: CASSWAGQGNEQFF. The CDR3 bases are TGTGCCAGCAGCTGGGCCGGACAGGGGAATGAGCAGTTCTTC. Supplemented by reference TRBV7-9 and TRBJ2-1, the full variable domain reads DTGVSQNPRHKITKRGQNVTFRCDPISEHNRLYWYRQTLGQGPEFLTYFQNEAQLEKSRLLSDRFSAERPKGSFSTLEIQRTEQGDSAMYLCASSWAGQGNEQFFGPGTRLTVL.